Presented here are 3 T cell receptor beta chains from one specimen sequenced in a study of cytomegalovirus exposure and HLA in healthy donors listed by TCRdb under 2017. Library creation used the immunoSEQ multiplex PCR assay. The multiplex PCR relied on a mix of 60 forward primers for TCR Vbeta segments and 13 reverse primers for TCR Jbeta segments. This is the immuneACCESS table as TCRdb keeps it, with only in-frame sequences that have V and J called. A part of the clones is gone; compared with another copy, unresolved V genes explain less than half, and the rest is unexplained. Across this sample there are roughly 150,000 clones, with roughly four fifths seen only once. The top ten clonotypes cover about 1.9% of the sample. The sample consisted of PBMCs. The receptors originated from a woman aged 18-29 years in good health and CMV-seronegative.

The V call is TRBV15, the J call TRBJ2-7; 7 bases agree with TRBD2. Germline V gene sequence: CDR1 LNHNV, CDR2 YYDKDF (reference sequence). The CDR3 is 15 residues long. J gave up 7 bases and V 3 bases, and 12 bases lay outside the gene matches. The CDR3 spells CATSRGIGRTSEQYF. The CDR3 region has the DNA TGTGCCACCAGCAGGGGTATCGGGAGGACTTCTGAGCAGTACTTC. Together with reference TRBV15 and TRBJ2-7, the CDR3 gives the full variable domain: DAMVIQNPRYQVTQFGKPVTLSCSQTLNHNVMYWYQQKSSQAPKLLFHYYDKDFNNEADTPDNFQSRRPNTSFCFLDIRSPGLGDTAMYLCATSRGIGRTSEQYFGPGTRLTVT.

This sequence joins TRBV29-1 and TRBJ1-3; 7 bases fit TRBD1. CDR3 length: 15 residues. The V gene end was trimmed by 5 bases and the J gene end by 0 bases; junction bases not matched to a gene: 7. Germline V lookup: CDR1 SQVTM, CDR2 ANQGSEA. CDR3: CSVSSDRVSGNTIYF. CDR3 nucleotides: TGCAGCGTTTCTTCCGACAGGGTCTCTGGAAACACCATATATTTT.

The chain joins TRBV2 to TRBJ2-7; 9 bases match TRBD2. The V segment lost 6 bases and the J segment 0 bases; nucleotides outside the gene matches: 12. Germline CDR1 SNHLY, CDR2 FYNNEI. The CDR3 loop spans 17 amino acids. The DNA for the CDR3 is TGTGCCAGCAGGACAACCCATTTAGCGGGGGACTCCTACGAGCAGTACTTC. Its translation: CASRTTHLAGDSYEQYF.